The 12 T cell receptor beta chains below all came from one sample that was sequenced in a study of human T cells and chemical hapten exposure. TCRdb recomputed calls from the RACE reads with MiXCR, one row per CDR3 protein. This table has about 190,000 distinct CDR3 sequences, approximately 26% appearing once. Time point indicated: patch test 3, about 24 weeks after DPC sensitization. The sample's treatment: therapeutic diphenylcyclopropenone sensitization with weekly scalp DPC. The specimen was whole blood, collected in connection with sensitization to the hapten diphenylcyclopropenone (DPC). These TCRs come from a woman between 40 and 55 years old with alopecia areata. Some clones in this sample may be carry-over from other donors' samples.

The V and J genes are TRBV7-9 and TRBJ2-3; D uncertain. CDR3 size: 17 residues. V gave up 5 bases and J gave up 0 bases, with 18 bases separating them. In germline, CDR1 is SEHNR, CDR2 FQNEAQ (reference sequence). CDR3 protein: CASSGRASVSSTDTQYF. The CDR3 coding sequence is TGTGCCAGCAGCGGGCGTGCGTCAGTCTCTAGCACAGATACGCAGTATTTT.

The chain has TRBV12-3 or TRBV12-4 and TRBJ2-7, with TRBD1 as a possible D gene (6 bases). The ends were cut back, 6 bases at V and 4 bases at J, with 10 bases in the middle. The CDR3 spans 12 residues. The CDR3 nucleotides read TGTGCCAGCAGGCACAGGGAATACGAGCAGTACTTC. Amino acid sequence: CASRHREYEQYF.

The CDR3 DNA reads TGCAGTGCTTCCCTGGGGGGGAGCTCCTACAATGAGCAGTTCTTC. The encoded protein is CSASLGGSSYNEQFF. V is TRBV20-1 and J is TRBJ2-1, with 7 bases that match TRBD2. Trimming removed 5 bases from V and 0 bases from J; junction bases left unmatched: 7. CDR1 and CDR2 (germline): DFQATT, SNEGSKA (reference sequence). The CDR3 covers 15 residues.

This clonotype was detected only a few times. The rearrangement links TRBV7-9 to TRBJ2-5, with TRBD2 identical over 8 bases. V lost 9 bases and J lost 0; bases outside the gene matches: 9. The CDR3 sequence is 15 residues long. The germline V gene encodes CDR1 SEHNR and CDR2 FQNEAQ (reference sequence). The CDR3 protein is CASRNGRGNQETQYF. CDR3 nucleotides: TGTGCCAGTAGGAACGGGAGGGGAAACCAAGAGACCCAGTACTTC.

The V gene is TRBV29-1, the J gene TRBJ2-2; the D is unclear. Germline assignment: CDR1 SQVTM and CDR2 ANQGSEA. V dropped 5 bases and J dropped 1 base, with 11 bases sitting between them. The length of the CDR3 is 14 residues. In DNA form, the CDR3 reads TGCAGCGTTCTAGAGAACAGGAACACCGGGGAGCTGTTTTTT. Translating it yields CSVLENRNTGELFF.

This clonotype was found a few times. The chain has TRBV7-9 and TRBJ2-3, with 15 bases identical to TRBD2. The V gene end was trimmed by 5 bases and the J gene end by 4 bases; junction bases not matched to a gene: 10. This CDR3 is built from 18 residues. Germline lookup yields CDR1 SEHNR and CDR2 FQNEAQ (reference sequence). The CDR3 DNA reads as TGTGCCAGCAGCCCCCGCGGACTAGCGGGAGGGAGCGCAGATACGCAGTATTTT. It codes for CASSPRGLAGGSADTQYF.

In its sample, this clonotype was seen many times. The chain has TRBV10-3 and TRBJ2-5, with D uncertain. The CDR3 runs to 12 residues. Trimming stripped 4 bases from V and 5 bases from J, with 8 bases between. Germline CDR1 ENHRY, CDR2 SYGVKD. CDR3 residues: CAISGREETQYF. In nucleotides, the CDR3 is TGTGCCATCAGTGGTCGAGAGGAGACCCAGTACTTC.

The rearrangement links TRBV10-3 to TRBJ2-3; 9 nucleotides match TRBD2. Per the germline V gene, CDR1 is ENHRY and CDR2 is SYGVKD. Germline trimming cut 4 bases from V and 4 bases from J; bases unmatched to any gene: 6. The CDR3 length is 15 residues. The CDR3 reads CAISGQLAGADTQYF. The CDR3 DNA reads as TGTGCCATCAGTGGCCAACTAGCGGGTGCAGATACGCAGTATTTT.

The chain links TRBV29-1 to TRBJ2-4, with a weak D call TRBD2 (6 bases). The CDR3 is 15 residues long. Germline CDR1 reads SQVTM; CDR2 reads ANQGSEA. The ends were cut back, 6 bases at V and 0 bases at J, with 15 bases in the middle. The CDR3 protein is CSVGGELLAKNIQYF. DNA of the CDR3: TGCAGCGTGGGGGGTGAGCTCCTAGCCAAAAACATTCAGTACTTC.

This clonotype was recorded many times. V is TRBV20-1 and J is TRBJ2-7; D ambiguous. The germline V and J ends were trimmed by 1 base and 6 bases, with 7 bases remaining between them. The CDR3 extends over 11 amino acids. Germline V gene lookup returns CDR1 DFQATT and CDR2 SNEGSKA (reference sequence). In DNA form, the CDR3 reads TGCAGTGCTAGAGGGCCCATCGAGCAGTACTTC. Translating gives CSARGPIEQYF.

This clonotype was seen more than once but under ten times. The chain has TRBV4-1 and TRBJ2-3; D possibly corresponds to TRBD1 (6 bases). V lost 2 bases and J 2 bases, leaving 14 bases between the germline ends. This CDR3 contains 16 residues. Germline values: CDR1 MGHRA, CDR2 YSYEKL. Written as DNA, the CDR3 is TGCGCCAGCAGCCAAAGGGGACACGGATACACAGATACGCAGTATTTT. Amino acid sequence: CASSQRGHGYTDTQYF.

This clonotype turned up a few times. The chain recombines TRBV29-1 with TRBJ2-2, with D unclear. Trimming cost V 3 bases and J 1 base, with 6 bases left between them. The V gene's germline CDR1 is SQVTM and CDR2 ANQGSEA. The CDR3 extends over 13 amino acids. Written as DNA, the CDR3 is TGCAGCGTTGACGGCGGGAACACCGGGGAGCTGTTTTTT. Amino acids: CSVDGGNTGELFF.